A single sample gave rise to the 27 T cell receptor beta chains below, sequenced in a study of blood T cell repertoires in COVID-19. Profiled with immunoSEQ multiplex PCR; TCRdb holds only in-frame clones, not every one. The sample records roughly 140,000 clones, around 90% being singletons. The sequencing sample was made of peripheral blood. Source of these receptors: an older woman with active or convalescent COVID-19.

The chain recombines TRBV5-8 with TRBJ2-3; 10 nucleotides align to TRBD1. This CDR3 spans 15 amino acids. Germline CDR1 reads SGHTS; CDR2 reads YDEGEE. With 0 bases clipped from V and 3 bases from J, the junction kept 1 base outside the gene matches. The CDR3 bases are TGTGCCAGCAGCTTGGAGGGACAGGGGACAGATACGCAGTATTTT. Translation: CASSLEGQGTDTQYF.

The chain employs TRBV12-3 or TRBV12-4 and TRBJ1-2, with TRBD1 matching 7 bases. V dropped 5 bases and J dropped 4; count of bases not matched to a gene: 4. The CDR3 consists of 13 residues. The CDR3 bases are TGTGCCAGCAGTCCGGGACAGTTCTATGGCTACACCTTC. It specifies CASSPGQFYGYTF.

The chain recombines TRBV5-1 with TRBJ1-5; no reliable D call. Trimming stripped 1 base from V and 2 bases from J, with 4 bases between. The V gene's germline CDR1 is SGHRS and CDR2 YFSETQ. This CDR3 has 13 residues. The DNA for the CDR3 is TGCGCCAGCAGCTTGCAGGGCAATCAGCCCCAGCATTTT. It yields the protein CASSLQGNQPQHF.

The chain uses TRBV6-6 and TRBJ2-7, with D possibly TRBD1 on 6 matching bases. The CDR3 covers 13 residues. Germline-derived CDR1 and CDR2 are MNHNY and SVGAGI (reference sequence). V gave up 0 bases and J gave up 6 bases, with 9 bases separating them. In DNA, the CDR3 is TGTGCCAGCAGTTACTCAGGGGGATCCGAGCAGTACTTC. Protein sequence: CASSYSGGSEQYF.

The gene calls are TRBV29-1 and TRBJ2-7, with 7 bases aligning to TRBD1. In germline, CDR1 is SQVTM, CDR2 ANQGSEA. This CDR3 has 12 amino acids. The J segment lost 3 bases and the V segment lost 6 bases, leaving 5 bases of the junction unmatched. The CDR3 protein is CSVGQTNYEQYF. Here the CDR3 DNA reads TGCAGCGTGGGACAGACTAACTACGAGCAGTACTTC.

A word on this clone: One end of the junction does not line up with germline, which may come from a read error. This chain connects TRBV25-1 to TRBJ1-2, with unresolved D. The CDR3 is 11 residues long. CDR1 and CDR2 (germline): MGHDK, SYGVNS. CDR3 coding DNA: TGTGCCAGCAGTGAATCTTGGACTCTCATCTTC. This encodes CASSESWTLIF.

CDR3 in amino acids: CASSYVQGSYGYTF. The CDR3 DNA sequence: TGTGCCAGCAGTTACGTACAGGGGAGCTATGGCTACACCTTC. The V gene is TRBV6-2 or TRBV6-3, the J gene TRBJ1-2, with 7 bases that match TRBD1. The V gene end was trimmed by 2 bases and the J gene end by 4 bases; junction bases not matched to a gene: 4. This CDR3 comprises 14 residues. CDR1 is MNHEY and CDR2 is SVGEGT in the germline V gene.

V gene TRBV11-2 combines with J gene TRBJ1-2; 8 positions agree with TRBD1. Germline CDR1 and CDR2: SGHAT and FQNNGV. This CDR3 region has 17 residues. J gave up 0 bases and V 1 base, and 7 bases lay outside the gene matches. For the CDR3, the DNA is TGTGCCAGCAGCTTAGCCGGACAGGGAACCTCTAACTATGGCTACACCTTC. Its protein is CASSLAGQGTSNYGYTF. Combining the CDR3 with reference TRBV11-2 and TRBJ1-2 gives the whole variable domain EAGVAQSPRYKIIEKRQSVAFWCNPISGHATLYWYQQILGQGPKLLIQFQNNGVVDDSQLPKDRFSAERLKGVDSTLKIQPAKLEDSAVYLCASSLAGQGTSNYGYTFGSGTRLTVV.

This CDR3 is CASSQDLTSEHNEQFF. As DNA, the CDR3 is TGTGCCAGCAGCCAAGATCTTACTAGCGAGCACAATGAGCAGTTCTTC. J is TRBJ2-1 and V is TRBV3-1 (or the pseudogene TRBV3-2), with TRBD2 matching over 7 bases. V shed 0 bases and J 5 bases; nucleotides not matched to a gene: 7. This CDR3 has 16 residues. Germline CDR1 LGHDT, CDR2 YNNKEL (reference sequence).

This clone was seen a single time. J is TRBJ2-7 and V is TRBV18; 8 bases fit TRBD2. The CDR3 sequence is 13 residues long. Germline CDR1 reads KGHSH; CDR2 reads LQKENI. Trimming removed 0 bases from V and 6 bases from J; junction bases left unmatched: 1. CDR3 in amino acids: CASSPPGGGEQYF. The DNA for the CDR3 is TGTGCCAGCTCACCACCCGGGGGGGGCGAGCAGTACTTC.

In its sample, this clone was seen once. This sequence joins TRBV3-1 (or the pseudogene TRBV3-2) and TRBJ1-1; D perhaps matches TRBD1 (6 bases). V shed 0 bases and J shed 6 bases, with 11 bases lying between them. This CDR3 comprises 14 residues. Germline CDR1 and CDR2: LGHDT and YNNKEL (reference sequence). CDR3 sequence reads: CASSQDQDRAEAFF. CDR3 bases: TGTGCCAGCAGCCAAGATCAGGACAGAGCTGAAGCTTTCTTT.

The CDR3 DNA sequence: TGTGCCAGCAGAAAGGACAGGACATACAATGAGCAGTTCTTC. Its translation is CASRKDRTYNEQFF. V usage is TRBV3-1 (or the pseudogene TRBV3-2) and J usage is TRBJ2-1; 7 bases agree with TRBD1. There are 14 residues in the CDR3. V gave up 6 bases and J gave up 4 bases; unmatched junction bases: 6. Per the germline V gene, CDR1 is LGHDT and CDR2 is YNNKEL (reference sequence).

The rearrangement links TRBV4-1 to TRBJ1-5; D might be TRBD1 (6 bases). V lost 0 bases and J 0 bases, leaving 9 bases between the germline ends. The germline V gene has CDR1 MGHRA and CDR2 YSYEKL. This CDR3 comprises 16 residues. CDR3 in amino acids: CASSQERTDSNQPQHF. For the CDR3, the DNA is TGCGCCAGCAGCCAAGAAAGGACAGATAGCAATCAGCCCCAGCATTTT.

The V and J genes are TRBV25-1 and TRBJ1-2; 7 bases agree with TRBD1. Trimming removed 1 base from V and 8 bases from J; junction bases left unmatched: 10. The germline gives CDR1 MGHDK, CDR2 SYGVNS. The CDR3 is made up of 15 amino acids. Written as DNA, the CDR3 is TGTGCCAGCAGTGAATTAGGGGCGACAGGGCAAGGCTACACCTTC. This codes for CASSELGATGQGYTF.

The CDR3 is CASSSSGGASEQYF. Written as DNA, the CDR3 is TGTGCCAGCAGTTCTAGCGGGGGGGCGTCTGAGCAGTACTTC. The rearrangement links TRBV6-5 to TRBJ2-7; TRBD2 aligns across 12 bases. CDR3 size: 14 residues. Germline-derived CDR1 and CDR2 are MNHEY and SVGAGI. V was clipped by 4 bases and J by 7 bases; unmatched bases: 5.

The V call is TRBV30, the J call TRBJ1-4; D gene ambiguous. This CDR3 is built from 14 residues. Trimming shortened V by 0 bases and J by 6 bases, and 11 bases separated the two germline ends. Germline assignment: CDR1 GTSNPN and CDR2 SVGIG (reference sequence). CDR3 in amino acids: CAWSVLGGYEKLFF. The CDR3 DNA sequence: TGTGCCTGGAGTGTACTTGGAGGGTATGAAAAACTGTTTTTT.

V and J are TRBV2 and TRBJ1-1; 9 positions agree with TRBD1. CDR1 SNHLY and CDR2 FYNNEI come from the germline V gene. V trimming: 3 bases; J trimming: 1 base; junction bases outside the gene matches: 9. There are 17 residues in the CDR3. The CDR3 coding sequence is TGTGCCAGCAGTGAGAAGGGGACAGGGTACTCGAACACTGAAGCTTTCTTT. Its protein is CASSEKGTGYSNTEAFF.

The rearrangement joins TRBV20-1 to TRBJ1-2, with D perhaps TRBD1 (5 bases). The CDR3 is made up of 11 amino acids. Germline V gene lookup returns CDR1 DFQATT and CDR2 SNEGSKA (reference sequence). Deletions cut 0 bases from V and 7 bases from J, with 6 bases between. CDR3 coding DNA: TGCAGTGCTAGAGAAGGGGCTGGCTACACCTTC. Its translation is CSAREGAGYTF.

V usage is TRBV15 and J usage is TRBJ1-2, with 10 bases identical to TRBD1. The CDR3 has 14 residues. V was pared by 3 bases and J by 4 bases, with 2 bases of the junction left unmatched. Germline CDR1 LNHNV, CDR2 YYDKDF (reference sequence). CDR3 DNA sequence: TGTGCCACCAGCAGGGGGGACAGGGGCTATGGCTACACCTTC. It specifies CATSRGDRGYGYTF. Looking up the rest from reference TRBV15 and TRBJ1-2 gives the full variable domain: DAMVIQNPRYQVTQFGKPVTLSCSQTLNHNVMYWYQQKSSQAPKLLFHYYDKDFNNEADTPDNFQSRRPNTSFCFLDIRSPGLGDTAMYLCATSRGDRGYGYTFGSGTRLTVV.

This chain connects TRBV27 to TRBJ1-3, with 9 positions matching TRBD1. Germline V lookup: CDR1 MNHEY, CDR2 SMNVEV (reference sequence). The CDR3 loop spans 18 amino acids. V trimming: 2 bases; J trimming: 0 bases; junction bases outside the gene matches: 8. CDR3 region: CASSLLGTGSFSGNTIYF. The CDR3 nucleotides read TGTGCCAGCAGTTTACTCGGGACAGGGTCCTTCTCTGGAAACACCATATATTTT.

The chain has TRBV5-1 and TRBJ1-1; TRBD1 matches 8 bases. The CDR3 is made up of 15 amino acids. The germline V gene encodes CDR1 SGHRS and CDR2 YFSETQ. Germline trimming cut 4 bases from V and 4 bases from J; bases unmatched to any gene: 9. CDR3: CASSRQTGESTEAFF. CDR3 coding DNA: TGCGCCAGCAGCAGACAGACAGGGGAGTCCACTGAAGCTTTCTTT. Complete variable domain (other parts from reference TRBV5-1 and TRBJ1-1): KAGVTQTPRYLIKTRGQQVTLSCSPISGHRSVSWYQQTPGQGLQFLFEYFSETQRNKGNFPGRFSGRQFSNSRSEMNVSTLELGDSALYLCASSRQTGESTEAFFGQGTRLTVV.

The chain joins TRBV30 to TRBJ1-1; no clear D. The V end was cut by 1 base, the J end by 1 base, with 7 bases between. There are 13 residues in the CDR3. CDR1 is GTSNPN and CDR2 is SVGIG in the germline V gene (reference sequence). CDR3 residues: CAWSARENTEAFF. CDR3 bases: TGTGCCTGGAGTGCTAGAGAGAACACTGAAGCTTTCTTT.

This clone was found a few times. The chain carries TRBV7-2 and TRBJ2-7; 9 nucleotides line up with TRBD2. The CDR3 length is 14 residues. The ends lost 6 bases at V and 6 bases at J; junction bases unmatched: 9. Germline lookup yields CDR1 SGHTA and CDR2 FQGNSA. The CDR3 DNA is TGTGCCAGCAGTCTTAGCGGGGGAATTTCCGAGCAGTACTTC. Amino acid sequence: CASSLSGGISEQYF.

The rearrangement joins TRBV2 to TRBJ1-2; 8 positions match TRBD1. Losses at the gene ends were 5 bases for V and 0 bases for J; bases not matched to a gene: 5. Germline V CDR1 and CDR2: SNHLY, FYNNEI. CDR3 length equals 15 residues. In nucleotides, the CDR3 is TGTGCCAGCAGTCAGACAGGGGTCCCTAACTATGGCTACACCTTC. Protein sequence: CASSQTGVPNYGYTF.

The V gene is TRBV7-8, the J gene TRBJ1-1; no clear D gene. The CDR3 contains 12 residues. Germline lookup yields CDR1 SGHVS and CDR2 FQNEAQ. With 5 bases removed from V and 6 bases from J, the gap between germline ends came to 10 bases. CDR3 coding DNA: TGTGCCAGCAGCCAACAGCTGTCTGAAGCTTTCTTT. This translates into CASSQQLSEAFF.

Remarks on this clone: Other DNA sequences in the sample encode the same CDR3. CDR3 DNA: TGTGCCAGCAGCTTACCAGGGGGAGGCACTGAAGCTTTCTTT. Protein: CASSLPGGGTEAFF. This chain uses TRBV7-2 with TRBJ1-1; 7 bases line up with TRBD1. In germline, CDR1 is SGHTA, CDR2 FQGNSA. V shed 2 bases and J 4 bases; nucleotides not matched to a gene: 4. The CDR3 contains 14 residues. The variable domain in full, completed from reference TRBV7-2 and TRBJ1-1, reads GAGVSQSPSNKVTEKGKDVELRCDPISGHTALYWYRQSLGQGLEFLIYFQGNSAPDKSGLPSDRFSAERTGGSVSTLTIQRTQQEDSAVYLCASSLPGGGTEAFFGQGTRLTVV.

This chain uses TRBV6-2 or TRBV6-3 with TRBJ1-3; D is ambiguous. The CDR3 spans 12 residues. Germline V CDR1 and CDR2: MNHEY, SVGEGT. V was trimmed by 4 bases and J by 9 bases, leaving 10 bases between them. The CDR3 DNA reads as TGTGCCAGCAGTTCGGCGGTGGCCACCATATATTTT. Translation: CASSSAVATIYF.